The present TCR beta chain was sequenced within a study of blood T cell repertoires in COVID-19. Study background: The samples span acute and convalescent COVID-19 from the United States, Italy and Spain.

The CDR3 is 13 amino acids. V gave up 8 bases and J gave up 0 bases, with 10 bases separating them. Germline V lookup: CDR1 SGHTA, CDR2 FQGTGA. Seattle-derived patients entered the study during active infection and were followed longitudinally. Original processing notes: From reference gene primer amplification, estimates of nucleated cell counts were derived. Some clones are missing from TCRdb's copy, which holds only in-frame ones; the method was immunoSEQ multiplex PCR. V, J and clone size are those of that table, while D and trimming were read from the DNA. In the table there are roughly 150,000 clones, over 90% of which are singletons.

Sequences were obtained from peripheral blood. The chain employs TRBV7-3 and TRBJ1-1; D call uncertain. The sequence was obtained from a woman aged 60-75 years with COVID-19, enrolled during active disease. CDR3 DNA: TGTGCCAGCGCTCCGAGCATGAACACTGAAGCTTTCTTT. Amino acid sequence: CASAPSMNTEAFF.